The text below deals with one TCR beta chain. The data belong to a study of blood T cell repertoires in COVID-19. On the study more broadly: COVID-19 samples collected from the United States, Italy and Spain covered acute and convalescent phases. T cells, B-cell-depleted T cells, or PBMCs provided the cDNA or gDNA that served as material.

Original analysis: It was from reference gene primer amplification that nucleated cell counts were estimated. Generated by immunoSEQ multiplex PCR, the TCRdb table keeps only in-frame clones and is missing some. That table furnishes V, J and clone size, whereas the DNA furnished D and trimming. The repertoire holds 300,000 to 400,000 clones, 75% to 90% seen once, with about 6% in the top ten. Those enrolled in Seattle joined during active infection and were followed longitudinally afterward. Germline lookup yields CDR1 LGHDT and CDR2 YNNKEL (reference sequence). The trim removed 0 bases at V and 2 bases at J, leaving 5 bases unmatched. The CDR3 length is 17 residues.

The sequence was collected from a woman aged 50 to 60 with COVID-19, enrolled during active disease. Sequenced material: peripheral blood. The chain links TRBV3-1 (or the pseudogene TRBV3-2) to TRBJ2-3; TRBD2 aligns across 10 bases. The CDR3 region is CASSQEASGRATDTQYF. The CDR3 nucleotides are TGTGCCAGCAGCCAAGAGGCGAGCGGGAGGGCCACAGATACGCAGTATTTT.